Listed here are 26 T cell receptor beta chains from one sample, sequenced in a study of T cell repertoires in cytomegalovirus infection. MiXCR, applied by TCRdb to the reads, yields one record per CDR3 protein. The sample lists approximately 160,000 distinct CDR3 sequences; roughly a sixth were seen once. Source material: CD8+ T cells from PBMCs. These receptors were obtained from a human donor in good health (CMV status not recorded). Some clones in this sample may be carry-over from other donors' samples.

This clonotype was observed a handful of times. The chain has TRBV7-6 and TRBJ2-1; D is perhaps TRBD1 (6 bases). Germline V gene data show CDR1 as SGHVS and CDR2 as FNYEAQ. The CDR3 consists of 16 residues. Trimming took off 1 base at V and 4 bases at J, with 14 bases between the two ends. CDR3 sequence: CASSLGKGHRYNEQFF. In nucleotides, the CDR3 is TGTGCCAGCAGCTTAGGGAAGGGACATCGATACAATGAGCAGTTCTTC.

This chain uses TRBV27 with TRBJ1-1, with D uncertain. Trimming stripped 2 bases from V and 5 bases from J, with 9 bases between. This CDR3 comprises 13 residues. Per germline, CDR1 MNHEY and CDR2 SMNVEV (reference sequence). In DNA, the CDR3 is TGTGCCAGCAGTTTACGCCTGGGGACTGAAGCTTTCTTT. Translation gives CASSLRLGTEAFF.

The sample holds a few counts of this clonotype. The rearrangement links TRBV2 to TRBJ2-1; 8 nucleotides agree with TRBD1. CDR3 length equals 13 residues. Germline-derived CDR1 and CDR2 are SNHLY and FYNNEI. The V and J ends lost 9 bases and 4 bases, in that order; junction bases with no gene match: 5. The CDR3 loop reads CARQGARYNEQFF. The CDR3 bases are TGTGCCAGGCAGGGGGCAAGGTACAATGAGCAGTTCTTC.

This chain uses TRBV7-6 with TRBJ2-5; D not resolved. CDR3 length equals 14 residues. Trimming removed 5 bases at V and 1 base at J, with 11 bases between. From germline, CDR1 is SGHVS and CDR2 FNYEAQ. In DNA form, the CDR3 reads TGTGCCAGCAGCCCATCCATGGGCCAAGAGACCCAGTACTTC. This translates into CASSPSMGQETQYF.

This clonotype was counted between two and nine times. The rearrangement links TRBV19 to TRBJ1-1; D uncertain. V gave up 1 base and J gave up 6 bases, with 9 bases separating them. Germline CDR1 and CDR2: LNHDA and SQIVND (reference sequence). The length of the CDR3 is 13 residues. The CDR3 spells CASSIGPVSEAFF. The CDR3 DNA is TGTGCCAGTAGTATAGGACCCGTTTCTGAAGCTTTCTTT.

The chain has TRBV7-2 and TRBJ2-1, with 8 bases identical to TRBD2. The CDR3 is 14 amino acids. Germline CDR1 and CDR2: SGHTA and FQGNSA. V shed 4 bases, J shed 8 bases, and the junction held 7 bases outside the gene matches. Here the CDR3 reads CASSSLGLADEQFF. In DNA form, the CDR3 reads TGTGCCAGCAGCTCCCTAGGACTAGCCGATGAGCAGTTCTTC.

This chain connects TRBV20-1 to TRBJ2-7, with D perhaps matching TRBD2 (5 bases). In germline, CDR1 is DFQATT, CDR2 SNEGSKA (reference sequence). V gave up 6 bases and J gave up 3 bases, with 15 bases separating them. The CDR3 is made up of 13 amino acids. The CDR3 sequence: CSAEGGEDYEQYF. The CDR3 nucleotides read TGCAGTGCAGAAGGAGGCGAAGACTACGAGCAGTACTTC.

This clonotype was seen a few times. The chain carries TRBV29-1 and TRBJ1-1; D uncertain. The CDR3 spans 14 residues. In germline, CDR1 is SQVTM, CDR2 ANQGSEA. V lost 4 bases and J 1 base, leaving 13 bases between the germline ends. CDR3 DNA: TGCAGCGTTGTGCGGCAGCCGAAGAACACTGAAGCTTTCTTT. Translated, it gives CSVVRQPKNTEAFF.

This clonotype has only one observation. The rearrangement uses TRBV27 and TRBJ2-7; D is perhaps TRBD2 (5 bases). The CDR3 contains 13 residues. Germline V gene lookup returns CDR1 MNHEY and CDR2 SMNVEV (reference sequence). V gave up 1 base and J gave up 4 bases, with 8 bases separating them. CDR3 in amino acids: CASSLFGGYEQYF. As DNA, the CDR3 is TGTGCCAGCAGTTTATTTGGAGGTTACGAGCAGTACTTC.

This clonotype was seen once. This chain connects TRBV7-9 to TRBJ2-1; 8 nucleotides match TRBD2. V dropped 7 bases and J dropped 5; count of bases not matched to a gene: 7. The CDR3 covers 14 residues. Germline V gene sequence: CDR1 SEHNR, CDR2 FQNEAQ (reference sequence). CDR3 protein: CASKASGGNNEQFF. CDR3 DNA sequence: TGTGCCAGCAAGGCGAGCGGGGGAAACAATGAGCAGTTCTTC. Full variable domain (outside the CDR3, taken from reference TRBV7-9 and TRBJ2-1): DTGVSQNPRHKITKRGQNVTFRCDPISEHNRLYWYRQTLGQGPEFLTYFQNEAQLEKSRLLSDRFSAERPKGSFSTLEIQRTEQGDSAMYLCASKASGGNNEQFFGPGTRLTVL.

This chain links TRBV7-9 with TRBJ1-5, with D hard to call. V dropped 3 bases and J dropped 0 bases, with 12 bases sitting between them. The CDR3 totals 16 residues. In germline, CDR1 is SEHNR, CDR2 FQNEAQ (reference sequence). CDR3 sequence: CASSFGTEYSNQPQHF. The CDR3 region has the DNA TGTGCCAGCAGCTTCGGAACAGAATATAGCAATCAGCCCCAGCATTTT. The entire variable domain, with the rest obtained from reference TRBV7-9 and TRBJ1-5, is as follows: DTGVSQNPRHKITKRGQNVTFRCDPISEHNRLYWYRQTLGQGPEFLTYFQNEAQLEKSRLLSDRFSAERPKGSFSTLEIQRTEQGDSAMYLCASSFGTEYSNQPQHFGDGTRLSIL.

This chain links TRBV6-4 with TRBJ2-1; 7 nucleotides line up with TRBD2. CDR1 MRHNA and CDR2 SNTAGT come from the germline V gene. The CDR3 is 14 residues long. V was clipped by 3 bases and J by 9 bases; unmatched bases: 8. In DNA form, the CDR3 reads TGTGCCAGCAGTGAGTTGGCGGGAGTAGTTGAGCAGTTCTTC. It yields the protein CASSELAGVVEQFF.

The CDR3 DNA is TGTGCCAGCAGCCAAGATAGAGGACTAGGTGCGCCCCACAATGAGCAGTTCTTC. It specifies CASSQDRGLGAPHNEQFF. The V and J genes are TRBV14 and TRBJ2-1; TRBD2 agrees at 7 bases. The CDR3 spans 18 residues. The ends lost 0 bases at V and 5 bases at J; junction bases unmatched: 13. The germline gives CDR1 SGHDN, CDR2 FVKESK.

This clonotype was seen a handful of times. V gene TRBV12-3 or TRBV12-4 combines with J gene TRBJ1-1, with 9 bases that match TRBD1. The CDR3 has 17 amino acids. Trimming took 6 bases from V and 0 from J; bases not matched to a gene: 11. CDR3 sequence (DNA): TGTGCCAGCAGCCCTACGGACAGGGGAATTATGAACACTGAAGCTTTCTTT. This encodes CASSPTDRGIMNTEAFF.

The CDR3 loop reads CASSWGTGTGTYEQYF. In DNA form, the CDR3 reads TGTGCCAGCAGCTGGGGAACCGGGACAGGGACCTACGAGCAGTACTTC. The gene calls are TRBV6-2 or TRBV6-3 and TRBJ2-7; 9 nucleotides line up with TRBD1. The V gene end was trimmed by 6 bases and the J gene end by 2 bases; junction bases not matched to a gene: 11. CDR3 length equals 16 residues. From germline, CDR1 is MNHEY and CDR2 SVGEGT.

This clonotype has a count of ten or more. V is TRBV29-1 and J is TRBJ2-7, with D perhaps assigned TRBD1 or TRBD2 (5 bases each). CDR3 length equals 13 residues. Germline CDR1 reads SQVTM; CDR2 reads ANQGSEA. Trimming pared 4 bases from V and 0 bases from J, leaving 10 bases between. The CDR3 DNA follows: TGCAGCGTTGTTTCGGGGCGCTCCTACGAGCAGTACTTC. This encodes CSVVSGRSYEQYF.

The chain uses TRBV28 and TRBJ2-3, with 10 bases aligning to TRBD2. Germline loops: CDR1 MDHEN, CDR2 SYDVKM. CDR3 length: 19 amino acids. V gave up 3 bases and J gave up 0 bases; unmatched junction bases: 12. The CDR3 here is CASSLRSGRASDSTDTQYF. The CDR3 DNA follows: TGTGCCAGCAGTTTGAGGAGCGGGAGGGCCTCGGACAGCACAGATACGCAGTATTTT.

This clonotype came up a few times. This sequence joins TRBV20-1 and TRBJ2-1; D is uncertain. The CDR3 is 15 amino acids. Germline V CDR1 and CDR2: DFQATT, SNEGSKA (reference sequence). Trimming took off 7 bases at V and 0 bases at J, with 16 bases between the two ends. The CDR3 DNA is TGCAGTGGCGAAAGGGAACCCAGCTCCTACAATGAGCAGTTCTTC. Its protein product is CSGEREPSSYNEQFF.

The V gene is TRBV5-1, the J gene TRBJ2-1; 7 positions agree with TRBD2. Trimming removed 1 base from V and 9 bases from J; junction bases left unmatched: 10. CDR1 and CDR2 from the germline V gene are SGHRS and YFSETQ. The CDR3 runs 15 residues. CDR3 DNA sequence: TGCGCCAGCAGCTTGAGCCGGGCGGGAGACGCTGAGCAGTTCTTC. Amino acids: CASSLSRAGDAEQFF. The full variable domain, in which reference TRBV5-1 and TRBJ2-1 provide the parts outside the CDR3, is KAGVTQTPRYLIKTRGQQVTLSCSPISGHRSVSWYQQTPGQGLQFLFEYFSETQRNKGNFPGRFSGRQFSNSRSEMNVSTLELGDSALYLCASSLSRAGDAEQFFGPGTRLTVL.

DNA for the CDR3: TGTGCCAGCAGTTTTCTAGACACCGGGGAGCTGTTTTTT. Amino acids: CASSFLDTGELFF. This chain links TRBV27 with TRBJ2-2; D is uncertain. V dropped 3 bases and J dropped 3 bases, with 5 bases sitting between them. Germline V CDR1 and CDR2: MNHEY, SMNVEV (reference sequence). The CDR3 totals 13 residues.

This clonotype was counted ten times or more. This chain's CDR3 is CASSLRGAYEQYF. Here the CDR3 DNA reads TGTGCCAGCAGTTTAAGAGGGGCGTACGAGCAGTACTTC. The chain uses TRBV28 and TRBJ2-7; D possibly matches TRBD1 or TRBD2 (5 bases each). The V end was cut by 2 bases, the J end by 4 bases, with 9 bases between. This CDR3 contains 13 residues. Germline loops: CDR1 MDHEN, CDR2 SYDVKM.

The chain combines TRBV28 with TRBJ2-7; 7 nucleotides agree with TRBD1. This CDR3 spans 14 amino acids. V was clipped by 6 bases and J by 5 bases; unmatched bases: 10. Germline V gene data show CDR1 as MDHEN and CDR2 as SYDVKM. CDR3: CASSPDRPSDEQYF. The CDR3 nucleotides are TGTGCCAGCAGCCCGGACAGGCCTTCAGACGAGCAGTACTTC.

This clonotype was counted a few times. This rearrangement joins TRBV6-2 or TRBV6-3 to TRBJ2-2; no firm D call. CDR3 length: 13 residues. The V end was cut by 1 base, the J end by 3 bases, with 3 bases between. Germline values: CDR1 MNHEY, CDR2 SVGEGT. The CDR3 protein is CASSYWDTGELFF. The CDR3 DNA reads TGTGCCAGCAGTTACTGGGACACCGGGGAGCTGTTTTTT.

By share, this clonotype counts as medium-sized. The chain has TRBV6-2 or TRBV6-3 and TRBJ2-7; possibly TRBD1 for D (5 bases). CDR1 and CDR2 from the germline V gene are MNHEY and SVGEGT. V dropped 6 bases and J dropped 3 bases, with 12 bases sitting between them. The CDR3 runs 13 residues. The CDR3: CASSETVYYEQYF. The CDR3 nucleotides read TGTGCCAGCAGCGAGACAGTTTACTACGAGCAGTACTTC.

Ten or more counts support this clonotype. The chain joins TRBV7-8 to TRBJ1-2, with a possible D match to TRBD1 (6 bases). Germline CDR1 is SGHVS and CDR2 is FQNEAQ. Trimming removed 1 base from V and 4 bases from J, with 7 bases in between. The CDR3 extends over 13 amino acids. The CDR3 spells CASSLGGLYGYTF. In DNA form, the CDR3 reads TGTGCCAGCAGCTTAGGGGGGCTCTATGGCTACACCTTC. Full variable domain (outside the CDR3, taken from reference TRBV7-8 and TRBJ1-2): GAGVSQSPRYKVAKRGQDVALRCDPISGHVSLFWYQQALGQGPEFLTYFQNEAQLDKSGLPSDRFFAERPEGSVSTLKIQRTQQEDSAVYLCASSLGGLYGYTFGSGTRLTVV.

In the case of this clonotype: A single base separates this from a much larger clone, so it may be a read error. The chain carries TRBV7-3 and TRBJ2-4; D may be TRBD2 (6 bases). CDR3 size: 15 residues. The germline CDR1 and CDR2 sequences are SGHTA and FQGTGA. The CDR3 nucleotides read TGTGCCAGCAGCGCGGGGTTTCCGGCCAAAAACAGTCAGTACTTC. Translated: CASSAGFPAKNSQYF. Filled out from reference TRBV7-3 and TRBJ2-4, the complete variable domain reads GAGVSQTPSNKVTEKGKYVELRCDPISGHTALYWYRQSLGQGPEFLIYFQGTGAADDSGLPNDRFFAVRPEGSVSTLKIQRTERGDSAVYLCASSAGFPAKNSQYFGAGTRLSVL.